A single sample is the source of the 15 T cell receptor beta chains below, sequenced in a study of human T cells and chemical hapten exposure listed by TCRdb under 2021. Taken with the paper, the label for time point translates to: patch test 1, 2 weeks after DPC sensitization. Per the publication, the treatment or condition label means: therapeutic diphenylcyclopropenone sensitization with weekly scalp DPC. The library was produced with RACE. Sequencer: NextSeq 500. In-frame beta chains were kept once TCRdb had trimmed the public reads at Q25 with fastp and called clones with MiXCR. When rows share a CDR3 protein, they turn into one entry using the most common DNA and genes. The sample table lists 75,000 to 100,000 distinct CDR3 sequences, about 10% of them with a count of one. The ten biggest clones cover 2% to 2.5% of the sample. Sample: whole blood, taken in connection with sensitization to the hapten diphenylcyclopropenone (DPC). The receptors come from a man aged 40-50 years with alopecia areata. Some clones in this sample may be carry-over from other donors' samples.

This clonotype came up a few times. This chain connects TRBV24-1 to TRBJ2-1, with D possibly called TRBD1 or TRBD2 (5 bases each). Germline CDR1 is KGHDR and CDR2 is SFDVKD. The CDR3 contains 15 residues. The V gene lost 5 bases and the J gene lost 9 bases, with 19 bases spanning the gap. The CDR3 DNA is TGTGCCACCAGTGGGGGGTCGGGGCTCGTCGGTGAGCAGTTCTTC. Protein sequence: CATSGGSGLVGEQFF.

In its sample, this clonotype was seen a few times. CDR3 in amino acids: CASSRTGGTNEKLFF. The CDR3 region has the DNA TGTGCCAGCAGCAGGACAGGGGGCACTAATGAAAAACTGTTTTTT. The rearrangement uses TRBV7-9 and TRBJ1-4; 11 positions match TRBD1. The CDR3 extends over 15 amino acids. Germline loops: CDR1 SEHNR, CDR2 FQNEAQ (reference sequence). J gave up 2 bases and V 5 bases, and 1 base lay outside the gene matches. The full variable domain, its missing parts supplied by reference TRBV7-9 and TRBJ1-4, is DTGVSQNPRHKITKRGQNVTFRCDPISEHNRLYWYRQTLGQGPEFLTYFQNEAQLEKSRLLSDRFSAERPKGSFSTLEIQRTEQGDSAMYLCASSRTGGTNEKLFFGSGTQLSVL.

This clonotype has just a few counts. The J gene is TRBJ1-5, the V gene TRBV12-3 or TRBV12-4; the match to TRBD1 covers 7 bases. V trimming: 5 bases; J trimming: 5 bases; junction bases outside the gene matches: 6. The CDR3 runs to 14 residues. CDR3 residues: CASSPQGDYQPQHF. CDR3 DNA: TGTGCCAGCAGTCCTCAGGGGGATTATCAGCCCCAGCATTTT.

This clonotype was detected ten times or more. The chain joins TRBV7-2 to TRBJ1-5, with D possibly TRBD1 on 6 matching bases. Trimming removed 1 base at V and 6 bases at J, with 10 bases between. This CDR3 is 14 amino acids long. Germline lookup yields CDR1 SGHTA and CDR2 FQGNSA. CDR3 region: CASSLGGAGQPQHF. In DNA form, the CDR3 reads TGTGCCAGCAGCTTAGGGGGGGCGGGTCAGCCCCAGCATTTT.

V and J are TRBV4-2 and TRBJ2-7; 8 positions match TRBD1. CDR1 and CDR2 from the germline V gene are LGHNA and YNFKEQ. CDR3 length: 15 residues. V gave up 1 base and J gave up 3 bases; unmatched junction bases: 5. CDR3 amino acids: CASSQGTGFHYEQYF. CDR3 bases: TGTGCCAGCAGCCAAGGGACAGGGTTTCACTACGAGCAGTACTTC.

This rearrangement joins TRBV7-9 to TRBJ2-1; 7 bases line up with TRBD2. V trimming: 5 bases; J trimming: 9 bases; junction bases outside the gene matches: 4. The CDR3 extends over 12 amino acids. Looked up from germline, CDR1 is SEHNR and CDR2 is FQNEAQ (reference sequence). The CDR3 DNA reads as TGTGCCAGCAGCCTCGGGGGGATTGAGCAGTTCTTC. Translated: CASSLGGIEQFF. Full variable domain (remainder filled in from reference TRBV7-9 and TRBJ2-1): DTGVSQNPRHKITKRGQNVTFRCDPISEHNRLYWYRQTLGQGPEFLTYFQNEAQLEKSRLLSDRFSAERPKGSFSTLEIQRTEQGDSAMYLCASSLGGIEQFFGPGTRLTVL.

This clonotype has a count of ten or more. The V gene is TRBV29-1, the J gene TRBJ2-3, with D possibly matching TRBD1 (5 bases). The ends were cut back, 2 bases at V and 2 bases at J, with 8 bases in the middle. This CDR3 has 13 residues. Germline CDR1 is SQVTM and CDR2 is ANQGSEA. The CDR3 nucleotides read TGCAGCGTTGAAAGGACAAACACAGATACGCAGTATTTT. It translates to CSVERTNTDTQYF.

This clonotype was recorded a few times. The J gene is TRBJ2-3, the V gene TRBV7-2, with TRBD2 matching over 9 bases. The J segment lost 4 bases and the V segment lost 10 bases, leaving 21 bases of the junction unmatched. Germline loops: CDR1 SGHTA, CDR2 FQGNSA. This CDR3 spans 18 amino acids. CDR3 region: CATKRWGIAGDRPDTQYF. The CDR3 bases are TGTGCCACCAAACGTTGGGGGATAGCGGGAGACCGGCCAGATACGCAGTATTTT.

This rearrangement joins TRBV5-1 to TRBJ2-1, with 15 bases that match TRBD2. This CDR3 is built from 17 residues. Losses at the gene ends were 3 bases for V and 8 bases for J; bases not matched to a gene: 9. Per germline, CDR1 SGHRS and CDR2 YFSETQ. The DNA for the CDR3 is TGCGCCAGCAGCTACCCGGGACTAGCGGGAGGAGGGGATGAGCAGTTCTTC. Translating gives CASSYPGLAGGGDEQFF.

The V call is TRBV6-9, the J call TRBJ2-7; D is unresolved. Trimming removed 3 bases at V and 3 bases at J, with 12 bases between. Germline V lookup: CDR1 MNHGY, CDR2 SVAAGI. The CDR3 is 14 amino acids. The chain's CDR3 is CASSYRQKHYEQYV. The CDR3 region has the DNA TGTGCCAGCAGTTACAGGCAGAAACACTACGAGCAGTACGTC.

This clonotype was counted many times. The CDR3 DNA reads as TGCAGCGTTGTGATAAAAAGGGGCACTGAAGCTTTCTTT. Amino acid sequence: CSVVIKRGTEAFF. V is TRBV29-1 and J is TRBJ1-1, with D maybe TRBD1 (5 bases). Looked up from germline, CDR1 is SQVTM and CDR2 is ANQGSEA. Trimming removed 4 bases at V and 4 bases at J, with 13 bases between. CDR3 length: 13 amino acids.

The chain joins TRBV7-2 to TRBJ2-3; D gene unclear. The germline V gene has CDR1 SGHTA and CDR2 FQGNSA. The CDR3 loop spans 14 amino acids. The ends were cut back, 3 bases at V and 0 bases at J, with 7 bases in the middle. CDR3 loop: CASSFVGSTDTQYF. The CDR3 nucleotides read TGTGCCAGCAGCTTTGTGGGTAGCACAGATACGCAGTATTTT.

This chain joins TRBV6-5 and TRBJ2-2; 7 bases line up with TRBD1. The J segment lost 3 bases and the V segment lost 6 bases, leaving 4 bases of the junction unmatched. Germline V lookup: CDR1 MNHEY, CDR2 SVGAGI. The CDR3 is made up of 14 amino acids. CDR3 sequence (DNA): TGTGCCAGCAGCCGGGACAGTTACACCGGGGAGCTGTTTTTT. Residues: CASSRDSYTGELFF.

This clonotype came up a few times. DNA for the CDR3: TGTGCCAGCAGCCCGAGGGGGACCCCGGAGACCCAGTACTTC. This sequence encodes CASSPRGTPETQYF. This chain connects TRBV12-3 or TRBV12-4 to TRBJ2-5, with a possible D match to TRBD1 (6 bases). The CDR3 consists of 14 residues. V was cut by 6 bases and J by 5 bases, with 16 bases left in between.

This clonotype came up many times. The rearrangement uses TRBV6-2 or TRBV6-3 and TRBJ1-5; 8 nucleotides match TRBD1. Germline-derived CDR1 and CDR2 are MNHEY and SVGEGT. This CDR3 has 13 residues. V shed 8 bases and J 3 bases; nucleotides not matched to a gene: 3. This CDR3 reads CASADRANQPQHF. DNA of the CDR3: TGTGCCAGCGCGGACAGGGCCAATCAGCCCCAGCATTTT.